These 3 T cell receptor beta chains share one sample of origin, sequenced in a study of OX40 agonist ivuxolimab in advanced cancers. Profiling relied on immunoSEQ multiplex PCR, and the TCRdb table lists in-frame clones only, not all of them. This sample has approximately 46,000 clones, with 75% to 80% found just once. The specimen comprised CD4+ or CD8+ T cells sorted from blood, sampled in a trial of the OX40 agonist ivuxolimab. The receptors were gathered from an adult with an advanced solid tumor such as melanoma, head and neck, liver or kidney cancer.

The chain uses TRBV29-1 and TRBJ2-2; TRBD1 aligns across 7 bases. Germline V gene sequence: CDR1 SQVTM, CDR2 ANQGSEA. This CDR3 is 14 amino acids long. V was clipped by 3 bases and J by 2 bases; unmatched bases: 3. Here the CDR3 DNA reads TGCAGCGTTGAGAGGGGGCTCAACACCGGGGAGCTGTTTTTT. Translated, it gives CSVERGLNTGELFF.

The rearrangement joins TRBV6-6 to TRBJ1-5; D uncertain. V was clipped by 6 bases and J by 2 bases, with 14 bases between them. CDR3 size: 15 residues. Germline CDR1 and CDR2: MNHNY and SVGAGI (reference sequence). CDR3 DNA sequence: TGTGCCAGCAGCCGTGTGGCCGGGGGCAATCAGCCCCAGCATTTT. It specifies CASSRVAGGNQPQHF.

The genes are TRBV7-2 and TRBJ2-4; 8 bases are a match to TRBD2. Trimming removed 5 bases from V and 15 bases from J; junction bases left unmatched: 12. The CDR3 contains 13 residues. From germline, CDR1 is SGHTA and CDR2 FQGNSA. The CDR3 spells CASSTGGAGYMYF. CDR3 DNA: TGTGCCAGCAGCACCGGGGGGGCGGGATACATGTACTTC.